A single sample gave rise to the 20 T cell receptor beta chains below, sequenced in a study of T cell responses to AZD1222 COVID-19 vaccine. Using immunoSEQ multiplex PCR, the repertoire was profiled, and TCRdb retains in-frame clones only, with some absent. The sample carries about 150,000 clones, over 75% recorded once. Material: peripheral blood, obtained 28 days after the second dose of the MenACWY control vaccine. Receptors originate from an adult who received the MenACWY meningococcal vaccine as a control.

In its sample, this clone was seen once. This chain uses TRBV19 with TRBJ2-5; 7 nucleotides match TRBD1. After removal of 1 base from V and 6 bases from J, the junction contained 8 bases not matched to a gene. Germline V lookup: CDR1 LNHDA, CDR2 SQIVND (reference sequence). The CDR3 consists of 15 residues. The CDR3 nucleotides read TGTGCCAGTAGTATAGGAGGGGGCGAGGGAAAGACCCAGTACTTC. Translated, it gives CASSIGGGEGKTQYF.

The V call is TRBV19, the J call TRBJ2-7; the match to TRBD1 covers 9 bases. CDR1 LNHDA and CDR2 SQIVND come from the germline V gene (reference sequence). V was clipped by 9 bases and J by 5 bases; unmatched bases: 8. The CDR3 length is 13 residues. DNA for the CDR3: TGTGCCAGCAGAAGACAGGGGGTAGACGAGCAGTACTTC. Protein: CASRRQGVDEQYF. The full variable domain, rest sourced from reference TRBV19 and TRBJ2-7, is DGGITQSPKYLFRKEGQNVTLSCEQNLNHDAMYWYRQDPGQGLRLIYYSQIVNDFQKGDIAEGYSVSREKKESFPLTVTSAQKNPTAFYLCASRRQGVDEQYFGPGTRLTVT.

This chain connects TRBV3-1 (or the pseudogene TRBV3-2) to TRBJ2-3, with 14 bases that match TRBD2. The germline CDR1 and CDR2 sequences are LGHDT and YNNKEL (reference sequence). The CDR3 is made up of 17 amino acids. V trimming: 1 base; J trimming: 3 bases; junction bases outside the gene matches: 3. CDR3 DNA sequence: TGTGCCAGCAGCCAAGGACTAGCGGGAGGGATGACAGATACGCAGTATTTT. It codes for CASSQGLAGGMTDTQYF.

The rearrangement uses TRBV9 and TRBJ1-2; D gene uncertain. The CDR3 totals 12 residues. V was trimmed by 3 bases and J by 4 bases, leaving 7 bases between them. Per germline, CDR1 SGDLS and CDR2 YYNGEE. This CDR3 is CASSANIYGYTF. CDR3 in DNA: TGTGCCAGCAGCGCAAATATCTATGGCTACACCTTC.

This clone was counted between two and nine times. This chain uses TRBV5-1 with TRBJ2-1, with D uncertain. The CDR3 consists of 14 residues. Germline loops: CDR1 SGHRS, CDR2 YFSETQ. V was clipped by 0 bases and J by 10 bases, with 14 bases between them. For the CDR3, the DNA is TGCGCCAGCAGCTTGGCCCTTGGAGCTGCCGAGCAGTTCTTC. This codes for CASSLALGAAEQFF.

This clone showed up just a few times. The chain recombines TRBV25-1 with TRBJ1-2; maybe TRBD1 (5 bases). The CDR3 loop spans 13 amino acids. Deletions cut 7 bases from V and 8 bases from J, with 17 bases between. The germline CDR1 and CDR2 sequences are MGHDK and SYGVNS. The CDR3 spells CASKGGGWQGYTF. The CDR3 region has the DNA TGTGCCAGCAAGGGTGGGGGATGGCAGGGCTACACCTTC.

V is TRBV5-4 and J is TRBJ2-5; TRBD2 aligns across 7 bases. Germline V gene sequence: CDR1 SGHNT, CDR2 YYREEE (reference sequence). The CDR3 extends over 14 amino acids. V dropped 4 bases and J dropped 5; count of bases not matched to a gene: 8. The CDR3 here is CASSLTGGGETQYF. The CDR3 DNA reads TGTGCCAGCAGCCTGACCGGGGGAGGGGAGACCCAGTACTTC.

CDR3 region: CASSFLPAGDSYEQYF. Written as DNA, the CDR3 is TGTGCCAGCAGCTTTTTGCCAGCGGGAGACTCCTACGAGCAGTACTTC. The chain employs TRBV7-8 and TRBJ2-7; TRBD2 matches 8 bases. CDR3 length: 16 residues. V shed 3 bases, J shed 0 bases, and the junction held 7 bases outside the gene matches. CDR1 is SGHVS and CDR2 is FQNEAQ in the germline V gene.

The gene calls are TRBV9 and TRBJ1-1, with a tentative D call TRBD1 (5 bases). Germline V gives CDR1 SGDLS, CDR2 YYNGEE. The CDR3 is 17 residues long. Trimming shortened V by 0 bases and J by 3 bases, and 18 bases separated the two germline ends. CDR3 bases: TGTGCCAGCAGCGTAGGCGGAGGGGAAGTTAGGGACACTGAAGCTTTCTTT. Translation: CASSVGGGEVRDTEAFF.

The genes are TRBV7-2 and TRBJ2-5; possible D gene TRBD2, 7 bases. V was pared by 6 bases and J by 13 bases, with 24 bases between. The CDR3 totals 14 residues. Germline loops: CDR1 SGHTA, CDR2 FQGNSA. The CDR3 region has the DNA TGTGCCAGCAGTCCCTCGGGGGGCCTGTATCGCCTGTACTTC. Protein sequence: CASSPSGGLYRLYF. Full variable domain (rest looked up from reference TRBV7-2 and TRBJ2-5): GAGVSQSPSNKVTEKGKDVELRCDPISGHTALYWYRQSLGQGLEFLIYFQGNSAPDKSGLPSDRFSAERTGGSVSTLTIQRTQQEDSAVYLCASSPSGGLYRLYFGPGTRLLVL.

The rearrangement links TRBV24-1 to TRBJ1-2; 8 bases fit TRBD1. Trimming took 5 bases from V and 3 from J; bases not matched to a gene: 10. This CDR3 has 16 amino acids. The V gene's germline CDR1 is KGHDR and CDR2 SFDVKD. CDR3 loop: CATSGVRTGSDYGYTF. CDR3 DNA: TGTGCCACCAGTGGTGTAAGGACAGGGTCGGACTATGGCTACACCTTC.

CDR3 loop: CASRSGKGNEQFF. In DNA form, the CDR3 reads TGTGCCAGCAGGTCCGGGAAGGGCAATGAGCAGTTCTTC. The gene calls are TRBV12-3 or TRBV12-4 and TRBJ2-1; TRBD2 might be the D (5 bases). V lost 6 bases and J 6 bases, leaving 12 bases between the germline ends. The CDR3 sequence is 13 residues long.

CDR3 in DNA: TGTGCCAGCTCCTGGGCAGGGGGTGTCAATGGCTACACCTTC. This gives the protein CASSWAGGVNGYTF. The gene calls are TRBV3-1 (or the pseudogene TRBV3-2) and TRBJ1-2; 7 nucleotides line up with TRBD1. There are 14 residues in the CDR3. Germline V gene sequence: CDR1 LGHDT, CDR2 YNNKEL (reference sequence). With 8 bases clipped from V and 6 bases from J, the junction kept 12 bases outside the gene matches.

The chain couples TRBV3-1 (or the pseudogene TRBV3-2) to TRBJ1-2; possibly TRBD1 for D (6 bases). CDR1 is LGHDT, CDR2 YNNKEL, per germline (reference sequence). Trimming stripped 4 bases from V and 1 base from J, with 13 bases between. The CDR3 contains 15 residues. The CDR3 nucleotides are TGTGCCAGCAGCCGTCCAGGGGCTCATAACTATGGCTACACCTTC. The encoded protein is CASSRPGAHNYGYTF.

For the CDR3, the DNA is TGTGCCAGCAGCTGGGAGACAGCCTACGAGCAGTACTTC. Translating gives CASSWETAYEQYF. This rearrangement joins TRBV11-3 to TRBJ2-7; the D gene could be TRBD1 or TRBD2 (5 bases each). V was shortened by 4 bases and J by 2 bases, with 9 bases between the two germline ends. Germline lookup yields CDR1 SGHNT and CDR2 YENEEA. This CDR3 has 13 amino acids.

This chain connects TRBV29-1 to TRBJ1-3, with D possibly TRBD1 on 5 matching bases. V lost 4 bases to trimming and J lost 0 bases, with 13 bases between them. Germline loops: CDR1 SQVTM, CDR2 ANQGSEA. CDR3 length: 15 residues. DNA of the CDR3: TGCAGCGTTGTAGGCGACAGCATCTCTGGAAACACCATATATTTT. Its protein is CSVVGDSISGNTIYF. Using reference TRBV29-1 and TRBJ1-3 for the parts outside the CDR3, the full variable domain is SAVISQKPSRDICQRGTSLTIQCQVDSQVTMMFWYRQQPGQSLTLIATANQGSEATYESGFVIDKFPISRPNLTFSTLTVSNMSPEDSSIYLCSVVGDSISGNTIYFGEGSWLTVV.

V usage is TRBV28 and J usage is TRBJ1-1; weak D call: TRBD1 (5 bases). This CDR3 region has 14 residues. Trimming took off 6 bases at V and 0 bases at J, with 11 bases between the two ends. CDR1 MDHEN and CDR2 SYDVKM come from the germline V gene. The CDR3 coding sequence is TGTGCCAGCAGAATGGGGGGTTTGAACACTGAAGCTTTCTTT. This encodes CASRMGGLNTEAFF.

CDR3: CASSYGAGELFF. CDR3 sequence (DNA): TGTGCCAGCAGTTACGGTGCCGGGGAGCTGTTTTTT. V usage is TRBV6-5 and J usage is TRBJ2-2; D gene unclear. With 2 bases removed from V and 6 bases from J, the gap between germline ends came to 4 bases. The CDR3 runs 12 residues. The germline CDR1 and CDR2 sequences are MNHEY and SVGAGI.

The J gene is TRBJ2-1, the V gene TRBV24-1, with TRBD2 matching 16 bases. V lost 4 bases and J lost 0; bases outside the gene matches: 8. The CDR3 length is 20 residues. Looked up from germline, CDR1 is KGHDR and CDR2 is SFDVKD. The CDR3 DNA sequence: TGTGCCACCAGTGACCCAGGGACTAGCGGGAGGGCCCGCTCCTACAATGAGCAGTTCTTC. As protein: CATSDPGTSGRARSYNEQFF.

CDR3 region: CASRGRAGNEKLFF. As DNA, the CDR3 is TGTGCCAGCAGAGGGAGGGCCGGTAATGAAAAACTGTTTTTT. V and J are TRBV2 and TRBJ1-4; no clear D gene. The V end lost 6 bases, the J end lost 4 bases, and 12 bases lay between the germline ends. Germline-derived CDR1 and CDR2 are SNHLY and FYNNEI. The CDR3 is 14 residues long.